This T cell receptor beta chain was sequenced in a study of blood T cell repertoires in COVID-19 (TCRdb year 2020). With respect to the entire study: The collaborator samples originated in the United States, Italy and Spain and spanned the acute and convalescent phases of COVID-19. The prospective study material was composed of cDNA or gDNA derived from T cells, B-cell-depleted T cells, or PBMCs. Deeply sampled blood TCRbeta repertoires from subjects exposed to, actively infected with, or recovered from COVID-19 were included in the dataset. The repertoires were released in a freely available public database meant as a resource for research on the immune response to SARS-CoV-2. The samples were drawn from the first 160 participants of the ongoing ImmuneRACE study and from some 1,300 subjects provided by 6 global collaborators. Nearly every sample came with metadata listing a de-identified subject ID, COVID-19 status, age in years and sex. Where available, HLA class I and class II types were obtained from metadata supplied by the sample provider rather than from assay-based typing. Overall results and qualifications from the work: The quantity of clinical and demographic metadata differed by source and by participant and was supplied without curation.

The immunoSEQ Assay, a bias-controlled multiplex PCR, was used to amplify TCRbeta CDR3 regions from genomic DNA. On the study's bioinformatics: The number of nucleated cells in each sample was estimated from the amplification of reference gene primers within the assay. Sequence reads were collapsed and filtered to measure the absolute abundance of every unique TCRbeta CDR3 rearrangement. Productive Simpson clonality was computed per sample as the square root of Simpson's diversity index over productive rearrangements. This is the immuneACCESS table as TCRdb keeps it, with only in-frame sequences that have V and J called. A part of the clones is gone; compared with another copy, unresolved V genes explain less than half, and the rest is unexplained. D and trimming were read from the DNA, whereas the V and J calls and clone size are those reported in that table. This sample gives roughly 150,000 clones in total; around 87% of them show up just once. The ten largest account for about 2.6% of the sample.

V is pruned by 5 bases and J by 5 bases, leaving 9 bases of the junction without a gene match. CDR1 and CDR2, per the germline V gene (reference sequence), are SEHNR and FQNEAQ. The CDR3 spans 15 residues, from the cysteine through the phenylalanine. The read is trimmed to its CDR3 DNA, 45 bases read in frame from base 1. One collaborating source in Seattle enrolled patients while the patients were actively infected and followed the patients over time throughout the course of disease. Whole blood was collected in K2EDTA tubes by collaborating institutions according to the institutions' own protocols. For TCRbeta analysis, collaborator samples were shipped as frozen whole blood, as isolated PBMCs, or as DNA extracted from either sample type. Concerning this clone: The antigen it binds to is not known. No much larger clone exists at a distance of one base, and base qualities are not known.

The clonotype was recovered from an elderly woman with COVID-19, enrolled during active disease. Sequences were obtained from peripheral blood. The chain is encoded by TRBV7-9 joined to TRBJ1-1, and 9 junction bases match TRBD1. The bases are TGTGCCAGCAGCGCCGGGACAGGGTTTTCGACTGAAGCTTTCTTT. Its coded protein is CASSAGTGFSTEAFF.